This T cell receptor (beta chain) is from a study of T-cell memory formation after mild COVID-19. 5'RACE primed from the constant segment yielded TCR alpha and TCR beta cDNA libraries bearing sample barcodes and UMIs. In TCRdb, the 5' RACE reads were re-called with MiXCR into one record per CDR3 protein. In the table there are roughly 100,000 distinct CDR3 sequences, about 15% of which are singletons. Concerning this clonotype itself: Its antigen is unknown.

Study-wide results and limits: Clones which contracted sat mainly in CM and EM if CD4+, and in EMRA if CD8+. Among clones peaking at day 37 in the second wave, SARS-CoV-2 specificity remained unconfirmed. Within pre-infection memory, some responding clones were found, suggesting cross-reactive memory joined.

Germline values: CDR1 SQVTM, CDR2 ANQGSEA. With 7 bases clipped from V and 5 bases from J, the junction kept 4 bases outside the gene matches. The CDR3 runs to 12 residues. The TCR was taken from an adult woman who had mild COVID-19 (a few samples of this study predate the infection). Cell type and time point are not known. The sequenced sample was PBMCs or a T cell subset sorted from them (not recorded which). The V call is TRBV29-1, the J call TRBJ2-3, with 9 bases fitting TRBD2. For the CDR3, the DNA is TGCAGCGCCGGACTAGCGTTAGATACGCAGTATTTT. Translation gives CSAGLALDTQYF.